This TCR beta chain is from a study of CD8+ T cells in alopecia areata. Investigators isolated RNA and reverse transcribed it into cDNA to act as the sequencing template. Using immunoSEQ multiplex PCR, the repertoire was profiled, and TCRdb retains in-frame clones only, with some absent. The sample has under 65,000 clones, roughly 45% seen once. J was trimmed by 5 bases and V by 5 bases; bases with no gene match: 15. The CDR3 totals 17 residues. The V gene's germline CDR1 is MNHEY and CDR2 SMNVEV (reference sequence). The gene calls are TRBV27 and TRBJ2-1; 7 bases align to TRBD1. The TCR sequence derives from a human donor with alopecia areata. Sequenced material: NKG2D-low CD8+ T cells sorted from blood. The CDR3 is CASSAGLGTARDNEQFF. Written as DNA, the CDR3 is TGTGCCAGCAGTGCCGGCCTCGGGACAGCTCGGGACAATGAGCAGTTCTTC.